Following are 19 T cell receptor beta chains from one sample sequenced in a study of control samples from healthy donors and cancer patients. Sequencing used immunoSEQ multiplex PCR; TCRdb keeps in-frame clones, though not all of them. The sample contains 150,000 or so clones, about 91% of which appear only once. The sequencing sample was made of blood. The receptors were sampled from a man between 18 and 29 years old in good health.

This clone was seen just once. The chain is built from TRBV9 and TRBJ1-1; TRBD1 might be the D (6 bases). CDR1 is SGDLS, CDR2 YYNGEE, per germline. V was clipped by 0 bases and J by 4 bases, with 13 bases between them. This CDR3 spans 15 amino acids. The CDR3 loop reads CASSVGWGGTTEAFF. The CDR3 DNA reads TGTGCCAGCAGCGTAGGATGGGGGGGCACCACTGAAGCTTTCTTT.

The J gene is TRBJ1-1, the V gene TRBV18; no firm D call. This CDR3 is built from 20 residues. Germline assignment: CDR1 KGHSH and CDR2 LQKENI. Trimming pared 2 bases from V and 0 bases from J, leaving 25 bases between. The CDR3 loop is CASSPSVGVRADTMNTEAFF. CDR3 in DNA: TGTGCCAGCTCACCAAGCGTCGGGGTTCGGGCTGACACAATGAACACTGAAGCTTTCTTT.

The chain employs TRBV6-2 or TRBV6-3 and TRBJ1-2; possible D gene TRBD1, 6 bases. V lost 5 bases and J 4 bases, leaving 11 bases between the germline ends. Germline-derived CDR1 and CDR2 are MNHEY and SVGEGT. The CDR3 loop spans 13 amino acids. CDR3 sequence (DNA): TGTGCCAGCAGTGCGGACAGCCTCTATGGCTACACCTTC. Translated, it gives CASSADSLYGYTF.

This chain links TRBV30 with TRBJ1-1; tentatively, D is TRBD1 (5 bases). Germline values: CDR1 GTSNPN, CDR2 SVGIG (reference sequence). There are 12 residues in the CDR3. V lost 4 bases and J lost 4, with 10 bases in between. CDR3 bases: TGTGCCTGGAAAGGGACGAGCACTGAAGCTTTCTTT. Translated, it gives CAWKGTSTEAFF.

This chain joins TRBV7-8 and TRBJ2-7, with TRBD1 identical over 8 bases. This CDR3 is built from 14 residues. Germline CDR1 SGHVS, CDR2 FQNEAQ. V was pared by 3 bases and J by 4 bases, with 5 bases of the junction left unmatched. The CDR3, as DNA: TGTGCCAGCAGCTTCCCAGGGGGCGGGTACGAGCAGTACTTC. It specifies CASSFPGGGYEQYF.

The genes are TRBV18 and TRBJ2-1; tentative D call: TRBD1 (5 bases). Looked up from germline, CDR1 is KGHSH and CDR2 is LQKENI. Trimming pared 8 bases from V and 2 bases from J, leaving 13 bases between. The CDR3 runs 14 residues. The chain's CDR3 is CASTTSRAYNEQFF. The CDR3 coding sequence is TGTGCCAGCACCACCTCCAGGGCCTACAATGAGCAGTTCTTC.

The chain is built from TRBV4-2 and TRBJ2-3, with 8 nucleotides matching TRBD2. The germline V gene has CDR1 LGHNA and CDR2 YNFKEQ. The CDR3 totals 15 residues. J was trimmed by 6 bases and V by 0 bases; bases with no gene match: 5. CDR3 nucleotide sequence: TGTGCCAGCAGCCAAGATCGACTAGCGTCCGATACGCAGTATTTT. As protein: CASSQDRLASDTQYF.

This chain links TRBV2 with TRBJ2-2; 9 bases are shared with TRBD1. The germline V gene has CDR1 SNHLY and CDR2 FYNNEI. The CDR3 runs to 15 residues. J lost 4 bases, V lost 5 bases, and 5 bases had no gene match. CDR3 coding DNA: TGTGCCAGCAGTCCTAGGGACAGGGTCACCGGGGAGCTGTTTTTT. Amino acids: CASSPRDRVTGELFF.

The V call is TRBV5-1, the J call TRBJ1-1; unclear D gene. The germline gives CDR1 SGHRS, CDR2 YFSETQ. The CDR3 is 15 residues long. V dropped 5 bases and J dropped 0 bases, with 14 bases sitting between them. The CDR3 nucleotides read TGCGCCAGCAGTGAAAGGGCAGGAATGAACACTGAAGCTTTCTTT. This sequence encodes CASSERAGMNTEAFF. Using reference TRBV5-1 and TRBJ1-1 for the parts outside the CDR3, the full variable domain is KAGVTQTPRYLIKTRGQQVTLSCSPISGHRSVSWYQQTPGQGLQFLFEYFSETQRNKGNFPGRFSGRQFSNSRSEMNVSTLELGDSALYLCASSERAGMNTEAFFGQGTRLTVV.

The chain uses TRBV19 and TRBJ1-1; D not resolved. CDR1 and CDR2 from the germline V gene are LNHDA and SQIVND (reference sequence). V was cut by 3 bases and J by 4 bases, with 9 bases left in between. The CDR3 length is 13 residues. This CDR3 reads CASSIGSGTEAFF. DNA for the CDR3: TGTGCCAGTAGTATTGGAAGTGGCACTGAAGCTTTCTTT.

The V call is TRBV6-2 or TRBV6-3, the J call TRBJ2-3; D is unclear. CDR1 and CDR2 from the germline V gene are MNHEY and SVGEGT. The CDR3 totals 12 residues. Trimming took 5 bases from V and 6 from J, leaving 9 bases between them. DNA for the CDR3: TGTGCCAGCAGTAGAACAGACGATACGCAGTATTTT. Residues: CASSRTDDTQYF.

The chain links TRBV7-8 to TRBJ2-3; TRBD1 is a possible D gene (5 bases). Germline assignment: CDR1 SGHVS and CDR2 FQNEAQ. The CDR3 has 13 residues. V lost 1 base and J lost 3, with 5 bases in between. The CDR3 loop is CASSLEGTDTQYF. Here the CDR3 DNA reads TGTGCCAGCAGCTTAGAGGGGACAGATACGCAGTATTTT.

V is TRBV4-3 and J is TRBJ2-2, with 8 bases lining up with TRBD1. The V gene's germline CDR1 is LGHNA and CDR2 YSLEER. The length of the CDR3 is 17 residues. V dropped 0 bases and J dropped 4; count of bases not matched to a gene: 7. The DNA for the CDR3 is TGCGCCAGCAGCCAAGATTGGGCCACAGGGGGCACCGGGGAGCTGTTTTTT. Amino acid sequence: CASSQDWATGGTGELFF.

A note on this clone: One junction end does not reproduce the germline sequence, and a read error may be involved. The J gene is TRBJ1-2, the V gene TRBV28, with a tentative D call TRBD1 (5 bases). The CDR3 totals 14 residues. Germline values: CDR1 MDHEN, CDR2 SYDVKM. This CDR3 reads CASSLRGTTASHYF. In DNA form, the CDR3 reads TGTGCCAGCAGTTTGCGTGGGACGACGGCTTCACACTACTTC.

CDR3 region: CASSLTPARGGMEETQYF. The CDR3 DNA reads as TGCGCCAGCAGCTTGACGCCCGCCCGGGGGGGCATGGAAGAGACCCAGTACTTC. The V gene is TRBV5-1, the J gene TRBJ2-5, with TRBD2 matching 8 bases. This CDR3 has 18 amino acids. Germline V lookup: CDR1 SGHRS, CDR2 YFSETQ. V lost 1 base, J lost 3 bases, and 14 bases stayed unmatched.

The chain has TRBV2 and TRBJ2-3, with TRBD2 as a possible D gene (6 bases). V lost 3 bases to trimming and J lost 5 bases, with 9 bases between them. Germline V gene sequence: CDR1 SNHLY, CDR2 FYNNEI. The CDR3 is made up of 13 amino acids. DNA of the CDR3: TGTGCCAGCAGTGATCAGGGAGGAGATACGCAGTATTTT. Protein product: CASSDQGGDTQYF.

The sample holds many counts of this clone. The V call is TRBV2, the J call TRBJ2-7; D gene unclear. Germline CDR1 reads SNHLY; CDR2 reads FYNNEI. V was trimmed by 6 bases and J by 4 bases, leaving 13 bases between them. The CDR3 consists of 13 residues. The CDR3 spells CASRDSEWYEQYF. The CDR3 DNA reads TGTGCCAGCAGGGATTCCGAATGGTACGAGCAGTACTTC.

This CDR3 is CASSLVSRPNTEAFF. CDR3 nucleotides: TGTGCCAGCAGCTTAGTGAGCAGGCCAAACACTGAAGCTTTCTTT. This chain links TRBV7-2 with TRBJ1-1; D gene uncertain. The V gene's germline CDR1 is SGHTA and CDR2 FQGNSA. V was trimmed by 1 base and J by 2 bases, leaving 11 bases between them. CDR3 length: 15 amino acids. Full variable domain (outside the CDR3, taken from reference TRBV7-2 and TRBJ1-1): GAGVSQSPSNKVTEKGKDVELRCDPISGHTALYWYRQSLGQGLEFLIYFQGNSAPDKSGLPSDRFSAERTGGSVSTLTIQRTQQEDSAVYLCASSLVSRPNTEAFFGQGTRLTVV.

The genes are TRBV19 and TRBJ2-3; 9 bases fit TRBD2. The germline V gene has CDR1 LNHDA and CDR2 SQIVND (reference sequence). The ends lost 3 bases at V and 0 bases at J; junction bases unmatched: 13. The CDR3 covers 19 residues. The CDR3 loop reads CASSMGLAGPSSSTDTQYF. CDR3 in DNA: TGTGCCAGTAGTATGGGGCTAGCGGGGCCCTCCTCTAGCACAGATACGCAGTATTTT.